One sample yielded the 15 T cell receptor beta chains listed below, sequenced in a study of T cells in Graves' hyperthyroidism and ophthalmopathy. The CDR3 regions of TCR beta were amplified from RNA transcripts. TCR CDR3 underwent first-round RT-PCR with the HTBI primer set. From the multiplex PCR reads, TCRdb called clonotypes with MiXCR, one entry per CDR3 protein. Among 550,000 to 650,000 distinct CDR3 sequences listed, around 15% were seen once. Sequencing was performed on blood. Source of these receptors: a woman in her thirties or forties with Graves' hyperthyroidism.

The CDR3 DNA reads as TGCGCCAGCAGCCAAGACGTGGGGGGGAGGCTAAGCTCTGGAAACACCATATATTTT. It codes for CASSQDVGGRLSSGNTIYF. The chain carries TRBV4-1 and TRBJ1-3, with D perhaps matching TRBD1 (5 bases). The germline CDR1 and CDR2 sequences are MGHRA and YSYEKL. The CDR3 covers 19 residues. The V end was cut by 0 bases, the J end by 0 bases, with 18 bases between.

With regard to this clonotype: A read error may explain this, as a much larger clone is one base away. The chain uses TRBV7-2 and TRBJ2-3; 7 bases line up with TRBD2. Per germline, CDR1 SGHTA and CDR2 FQGNSA. The V and J ends lost 6 bases and 5 bases, in that order; junction bases with no gene match: 11. The CDR3 sequence is 15 residues long. CDR3 bases: TGTGCCAGCAGACCGCTGGGGGGGGATGGAGATACGCAGTATTTT. Its translation: CASRPLGGDGDTQYF.

This clonotype was counted a few times. The chain employs TRBV11-2 and TRBJ1-1; no definite D call. CDR1 is SGHAT, CDR2 FQNNGV, per germline. The CDR3 contains 16 residues. Trimming left V 3 bases short and J 0 bases short, with 14 bases between. CDR3 in amino acids: CASSFGVVTLNTEAFF. The CDR3 DNA reads TGTGCCAGCAGCTTTGGGGTGGTAACCCTGAACACTGAAGCTTTCTTT.

This clonotype was seen a handful of times. V gene TRBV3-1 combines with J gene TRBJ2-7; D not resolved. Germline V CDR1 and CDR2: LGHDT, YNNKEL (reference sequence). The CDR3 runs 14 residues. Trimming removed 2 bases at V and 2 bases at J, with 10 bases between. In DNA form, the CDR3 reads TGTGCCAGCAGCCAATCGGACGGAGCCTACGAGCAGTACTTC. Amino acid sequence: CASSQSDGAYEQYF.

The CDR3 reads CASSAREDRPLSGYTF. For the CDR3, the DNA is TGTGCCAGCAGCGCACGAGAGGACAGGCCTCTTTCGGGCTACACCTTC. The V call is TRBV9, the J call TRBJ1-2; 7 positions match TRBD1. The CDR3 sequence is 16 residues long. The germline gives CDR1 SGDLS, CDR2 YYNGEE. The J segment lost 8 bases and the V segment lost 3 bases, leaving 16 bases of the junction unmatched.

Only a few counts were recorded for this clonotype. The chain combines TRBV20-1 with TRBJ2-5, with unresolved D. Per germline, CDR1 DFQATT and CDR2 SNEGSKA (reference sequence). V dropped 5 bases and J dropped 5 bases, with 9 bases sitting between them. The CDR3 consists of 11 residues. The CDR3 loop is CSAPHPETQYF. The DNA for the CDR3 is TGCAGTGCTCCCCACCCTGAGACCCAGTACTTC.

This chain uses TRBV6-1 with TRBJ1-5; 7 nucleotides line up with TRBD1. V shed 0 bases and J 7 bases; nucleotides not matched to a gene: 9. CDR1 is MNHNS, CDR2 SASEGT, per germline. The CDR3 runs to 16 residues. CDR3 in DNA: TGTGCCAGCAGTGAAGCTATATTACAGGGGCGGCAGCCCCAGCATTTT. Protein sequence: CASSEAILQGRQPQHF.

In this sample, this clonotype turned up many times. The chain uses TRBV20-1 and TRBJ2-3, with D uncertain. Germline CDR1 is DFQATT and CDR2 is SNEGSKA (reference sequence). The CDR3 totals 16 residues. Trimming took 1 base from V and 0 from J, leaving 14 bases between them. Here the CDR3 reads CSARGTGRTSTDTQYF. The CDR3 DNA follows: TGCAGTGCTAGAGGAACTGGCAGAACTAGCACAGATACGCAGTATTTT.

In the case of this clonotype: This sequence may be a read error, since a much larger clone differs from it by one base. The V and J genes are TRBV20-1 and TRBJ2-7, with D perhaps matching TRBD2 (5 bases). TRBJ2-1 explains the end of the DNA better; the J call may be wrong. This CDR3 spans 14 amino acids. Looked up from germline, CDR1 is DFQATT and CDR2 is SNEGSKA (reference sequence). CDR3 protein: CSGRVRAGSYEQFF. CDR3 DNA: TGCAGTGGACGCGTAAGGGCGGGCTCCTACGAGCAGTTCTTC.

This clonotype occurred a few times. The rearrangement uses TRBV30 and TRBJ1-3; a possible D gene is TRBD1 (6 bases). Germline V lookup: CDR1 GTSNPN, CDR2 SVGIG (reference sequence). The V and J ends lost 1 base and 0 bases respectively, with 16 bases between them. The CDR3 is made up of 17 amino acids. CDR3 coding DNA: TGTGCCTGGAGTGGCGGGACAAAGGGACTCTCTGGAAACACCATATATTTT. This translates into CAWSGGTKGLSGNTIYF.

This clonotype has at least ten counts. The chain carries TRBV28 and TRBJ2-1; TRBD1 is a possible D gene (6 bases). CDR1 is MDHEN, CDR2 SYDVKM, per germline. The CDR3 spans 16 residues. V was clipped by 6 bases and J by 6 bases, with 21 bases between them. CDR3 residues: CASRKGMGRGRNEQFF. The DNA for the CDR3 is TGTGCCAGCAGGAAAGGGATGGGCAGGGGTCGCAATGAGCAGTTCTTC.

The genes are TRBV13 and TRBJ2-1; weak D call: TRBD1 (5 bases). V lost 0 bases, J lost 4 bases, and 10 bases lay in between. This CDR3 spans 15 amino acids. Germline V lookup: CDR1 PRHDT, CDR2 FYEKMQ (reference sequence). In DNA, the CDR3 is TGTGCCAGCAGCTTAGGGTTAGACAGATACAATGAGCAGTTCTTC. It yields the protein CASSLGLDRYNEQFF. The full variable domain, completed using reference TRBV13 and TRBJ2-1, is AAGVIQSPRHLIKEKRETATLKCYPIPRHDTVYWYQQGPGQDPQFLISFYEKMQSDKGSIPDRFSAQQFSDYHSELNMSSLELGDSALYFCASSLGLDRYNEQFFGPGTRLTVL.

Details on this clonotype: A much larger clone differs by one base, so this may be a read error. Lacking the conserved final phenylalanine or tryptophan, this CDR3 likely reflects a read error. This chain connects TRBV7-8 to TRBJ2-1, with D possibly being TRBD2 (6 bases). The V gene lost 2 bases and the J gene lost 0 bases, with 14 bases spanning the gap. This CDR3 region has 17 residues. Germline CDR1 SGHVS, CDR2 FQNEAQ. DNA of the CDR3: TGTGCCAGCAGCTTACGGGGAGGCAGGAGCTCCTACAATGAGCAGTTCCTC. Its translation is CASSLRGGRSSYNEQFL.

About this clonotype itself: One end of the junction is discordant with germline, which a read error may explain. V is TRBV6-1 and J is TRBJ1-2; D is perhaps TRBD1 (6 bases). CDR3 length: 15 residues. CDR1 and CDR2 (germline): MNHNS, SASEGT. For the CDR3, the DNA is TGTGCCAGCAGAGGGGGGGACACCGGAAAGTATGGCTACGCCTTC. Protein sequence: CASRGGDTGKYGYAF.

At least ten counts were recorded for this clonotype. The genes are TRBV6-1 and TRBJ2-7; 8 bases line up with TRBD1. V trimming: 5 bases; J trimming: 5 bases; junction bases outside the gene matches: 8. From germline, CDR1 is MNHNS and CDR2 SASEGT. This CDR3 region has 14 residues. The CDR3 reads CASSSRTGINEQYF. As DNA, the CDR3 is TGTGCCAGCAGTTCAAGGACAGGGATTAACGAGCAGTACTTC.